This T cell receptor (beta chain) originates from a study of quantifying T cell responses using KT2 cells. Study background: RNA was reverse transcribed with TCR alpha and beta constant-region primers.

This clonotype showed up many times. Known numbers of the T cell clone KT2 were added to PBMC. A single-stranded UMI oligo with SP2 sequence was ligated to cDNA 3' ends. An equimolar mix of RC1.1 and RC1.2 primed the beta chain across TRBC1 and TRBC2. From the UMI-ligation and nested PCR reads, TCRdb called clonotypes with MiXCR, one entry per CDR3 protein. The sample consists of about 41,000 distinct CDR3 sequences, over 15% of them appearing once. This receptor was identified in a human donor. Sequenced: PBMCs spiked with cells of the T cell clone KT2.

The CDR3 reads CASSPASGRAHEQFF. The CDR3 nucleotides read TGCGCCAGCAGCCCGGCTAGCGGGAGGGCCCATGAGCAGTTCTTC. The rearrangement links TRBV4-3 to TRBJ2-1; 12 bases are shared with TRBD2. This CDR3 contains 15 residues. The ends lost 4 bases at V and 8 bases at J; junction bases unmatched: 6. Germline-derived CDR1 and CDR2 are LGHNA and YSLEER.